A single sample is the source of the 17 T cell receptor beta chains below, sequenced in a study of breast tumors, draining lymph nodes, adjacent tissues. TCRdb itself ran the multiplex PCR reads through MiXCR, one entry per CDR3 protein. The table lists 200,000 to 300,000 distinct CDR3 sequences, roughly 31% of them singletons. Samples came from axillary lymph nodes draining the breast cancer. Sequencing was carried out using axillary lymph node tissue. The receptors were gathered from a female donor with breast cancer. Some clones in this sample may be carry-over from other donors' samples.

The table lists this clonotype with a few counts. A much larger clonotype is one base distant, so this may be a read error. The chain is built from TRBV7-9 and TRBJ2-7; 7 bases map to TRBD1. Germline V gives CDR1 SEHNR, CDR2 FQNEAQ (reference sequence). The CDR3 loop spans 15 amino acids. In DNA, the CDR3 is TGTGCCAGCAGCTTATGGGGACAGCACTCCTACGAGCAGCACTTC. Translating gives CASSLWGQHSYEQHF. The full variable domain, with the rest looked up from reference TRBV7-9 and TRBJ2-7, is DTGVSQNPRHKITKRGQNVTFRCDPISEHNRLYWYRQTLGQGPEFLTYFQNEAQLEKSRLLSDRFSAERPKGSFSTLEIQRTEQGDSAMYLCASSLWGQHSYEQHFGPGTRLTVT.

This clonotype was seen only a few times. This sequence joins TRBV5-8 and TRBJ1-1; D unclear. This CDR3 is built from 12 residues. The V and J ends lost 4 bases and 0 bases respectively, with 4 bases between them. The germline CDR1 and CDR2 sequences are SGHTS and YDEGEE. CDR3 nucleotides: TGTGCCAGCAGCGCTCTGAACACTGAAGCTTTCTTT. It is translated as CASSALNTEAFF.

This clonotype has ten or more counts. This chain uses TRBV20-1 with TRBJ2-3; 7 positions match TRBD1. The CDR3 consists of 20 residues. V lost 6 bases and J lost 4; bases outside the gene matches: 28. CDR1 and CDR2 (germline): DFQATT, SNEGSKA (reference sequence). The CDR3, as DNA: TGCAGTGCCCGACCTCCTACAGGGGAGAGTTCGCTGCGCAGGCCAGATACGCAGTATTTT. Protein sequence: CSARPPTGESSLRRPDTQYF.

This clonotype came up many times. The chain combines TRBV12-3 or TRBV12-4 with TRBJ1-4, with a weak D call TRBD1 (5 bases). Trimming pared 2 bases from V and 7 bases from J, leaving 14 bases between. There are 15 residues in the CDR3. The CDR3 bases are TGTGCCAGCAGTTTAAGCTGGGGGGGAGGTGAAAAACTGTTTTTT. It specifies CASSLSWGGGEKLFF.

This clonotype was observed many times. The chain combines TRBV5-4 with TRBJ1-2; D is unclear. CDR3 length equals 14 residues. Trimming pared 4 bases from V and 8 bases from J, leaving 18 bases between. Germline CDR1 is SGHNT and CDR2 is YYREEE (reference sequence). The CDR3 spells CASSAGPSGGGYTF. DNA for the CDR3: TGTGCCAGCAGCGCAGGACCTTCAGGAGGGGGCTACACCTTC.

This clonotype occurred many times. The gene calls are TRBV19 and TRBJ1-5; D is unresolved. The CDR3 runs 13 residues. Germline V CDR1 and CDR2: LNHDA, SQIVND (reference sequence). Trimming removed 3 bases at V and 4 bases at J, with 7 bases between. The CDR3 nucleotides read TGTGCCAGTAGTATTGTTCAGAATCAGCCCCAGCATTTT. Its protein is CASSIVQNQPQHF.

As regards this clonotype: Mismatch with germline at one junction end may stem from a read error. This rearrangement joins TRBV5-1 to TRBJ1-6; 9 positions match TRBD1. Per germline, CDR1 SGHRS and CDR2 YFSETQ. There are 14 residues in the CDR3. The CDR3 DNA is TGTGCCGGCAGCTCCGGGACAGGGCCTTCCCCCCTCCACTTT. Amino acids: CAGSSGTGPSPLHF. Using reference TRBV5-1 and TRBJ1-6 for the parts outside the CDR3, the full variable domain is KAGVTQTPRYLIKTRGQQVTLSCSPISGHRSVSWYQQTPGQGLQFLFEYFSETQRNKGNFPGRFSGRQFSNSRSEMNVSTLELGDSALYLCAGSSGTGPSPLHFGNGTRLTVT.

Of note for this clonotype: A much larger clone differs from this one at a single base, so this may be a read error. The chain couples TRBV5-4 to TRBJ2-2; possibly TRBD2 for D (6 bases). CDR1 is SGHNT, CDR2 YYREEE, per germline (reference sequence). The germline V and J ends were trimmed by 2 bases and 6 bases, with 14 bases remaining between them. This CDR3 contains 15 residues. CDR3 in amino acids: CASSFGAGDAGELFF. In DNA, the CDR3 is TGTGCCAGCAGCTTCGGAGCGGGCGACGCCGGGGAGCTGTTTTTT.

About this clonotype: A read error is possible here, since a much larger clone lies one base away. V gene TRBV6-6 combines with J gene TRBJ2-7; 12 positions agree with TRBD2. Trimming cost V 6 bases and J 2 bases; bases outside gene matches: 2. The CDR3 runs 14 residues. Germline V CDR1 and CDR2: MNHNY, SVGAGI (reference sequence). The CDR3 region has the DNA TGTGCCAGCAGGCGACTAGCGGGAGCCTACGAGCAGTACTTC. Its translation: CASRRLAGAYEQYF.

This clonotype was picked up many times. This chain joins TRBV5-4 and TRBJ2-2, with a tentative D call TRBD1 (6 bases). The CDR3 length is 14 residues. Trimming shortened V by 3 bases and J by 2 bases, and 8 bases separated the two germline ends. Germline V gives CDR1 SGHNT, CDR2 YYREEE (reference sequence). CDR3 sequence: CASSSRGNTGELFF. CDR3 DNA sequence: TGTGCCAGCAGCTCCAGGGGTAACACCGGGGAGCTGTTTTTT.

This clonotype was counted many times. The chain carries TRBV11-3 and TRBJ2-1, with 11 bases aligning to TRBD2. The V gene end was trimmed by 3 bases and the J gene end by 6 bases; junction bases not matched to a gene: 4. The CDR3 consists of 15 residues. Germline V CDR1 and CDR2: SGHNT, YENEEA. CDR3 residues: CASSFAGLAANEQFF. Here the CDR3 DNA reads TGTGCCAGCAGCTTTGCGGGACTAGCGGCCAATGAGCAGTTCTTC.

This clonotype was observed at least ten times. The chain couples TRBV24-1 to TRBJ2-1, with a possible D match to TRBD2 (6 bases). This CDR3 contains 16 residues. In germline, CDR1 is KGHDR, CDR2 SFDVKD. The V and J ends lost 1 base and 3 bases respectively, with 12 bases between them. The CDR3 DNA follows: TGTGCCACCAGTGATTTTCTTGAGGGAGGCTACAATGAGCAGTTCTTC. The encoded protein is CATSDFLEGGYNEQFF.

This clonotype was counted ten times or more. Mismatch with germline at one junction end may stem from a read error. CDR3 protein: CASSLARRLGEDHPQHF. CDR3 coding DNA: TGTGCCAGCAGTTTAGCGCGACGACTGGGAGAGGATCATCCCCAGCATTTT. This rearrangement joins TRBV12-3 or TRBV12-4 to TRBJ1-5; D gene uncertain. This CDR3 has 17 amino acids.

This clonotype was observed a handful of times. A much larger clone differs from this one at a single base, so this may be a read error. V is TRBV12-3 or TRBV12-4 and J is TRBJ1-5; D unclear. There are 13 residues in the CDR3. V was clipped by 8 bases and J by 4 bases, with 12 bases between them. The CDR3 DNA reads TGTGCCAGCGCAGGCACGGGAAATCAGCCCCAGCATTTT. Its translation is CASAGTGNQPQHF.

The J gene is TRBJ2-1, the V gene TRBV30; D may be TRBD1 (5 bases). CDR3 length: 13 amino acids. From germline, CDR1 is GTSNPN and CDR2 SVGIG (reference sequence). V lost 1 base, J lost 14 bases, and 18 bases lay in between. The CDR3 sequence: CAWSGDIGAYEFF. For the CDR3, the DNA is TGTGCCTGGAGTGGTGATATAGGGGCTTATGAGTTCTTC.

Worth noting for this clonotype: This may come from a read error, since a much larger clone is one base off. The chain couples TRBV9 to TRBJ2-1; TRBD1 agrees at 10 bases. The CDR3 loop spans 17 amino acids. The germline gives CDR1 SGDLS, CDR2 YYNGEE. CDR3 in DNA: TGTGCCAGCAGCGTAGACCCCGGGACAGGGGTAGACAATGGGCAGTTCTTC. Its translation: CASSVDPGTGVDNGQFF.

This clonotype has at least ten counts. The V and J genes are TRBV24-1 and TRBJ2-1; D is uncertain. Germline assignment: CDR1 KGHDR and CDR2 SFDVKD. V lost 2 bases and J 4 bases, leaving 5 bases between the germline ends. The CDR3 consists of 13 residues. The CDR3 DNA sequence: TGTGCCACCAGTGATTCTGGGTACAATGAGCAGTTCTTC. This codes for CATSDSGYNEQFF.